These T cell receptor beta chains were read from a single sample in a study of cytomegalovirus exposure and HLA in healthy donors. Profiled with immunoSEQ multiplex PCR; TCRdb holds only in-frame clones, not every one. The sample carries some 76,000 clones, roughly 70% recorded once. Material for sequencing was PBMCs. The receptors were sampled from a man in his fifties or sixties in good health and CMV-seropositive. CDR3s include the opening cysteine and the closing phenylalanine or tryptophan.

V gene	J gene	CDR3 protein
TRBV6-5	TRBJ1-1	CASSRGQGGVSEAFF
TRBV5-8	TRBJ1-6	CASSLGQEYYSPLHF
TRBV5-6	TRBJ1-4	CASSLRGLPATNEKLFF
TRBV5-1	TRBJ2-3	CASSLGEGAGTDTQYF
TRBV10-3	TRBJ2-2	CAIRSDINTGELFF
TRBV5-5	TRBJ2-6	CASSLGGGGGANVLTF
TRBV5-1	TRBJ2-3	CASSLGVRNTDTQYF
TRBV6-1	TRBJ2-1	CASRSGLAGIEQFF
TRBV9	TRBJ2-1	CASSVSNEQFF
TRBV5-3	TRBJ1-2	CARSLKDRGANYGYTF
TRBV10-3	TRBJ2-6	CAISGVSAGANVLTF
TRBV5-6	TRBJ1-1	CASSWTGGEAFF
TRBV7-3	TRBJ2-1	CASSLNEAAGQGAYYNEQFF
TRBV7-2	TRBJ2-7	CASSLVRDTYEQYF
TRBV30	TRBJ2-7	CAWKTGLYEQYF
TRBV5-6	TRBJ1-1	CASSLTGSTEAFF
TRBV4-1	TRBJ1-1	CASSRGNTEAFF